This TCR beta chain came from a study of blood T cell repertoires in COVID-19 (dated by TCRdb to 2018 to 2020). Turning to the overall study: Samples from collaborators originated in the United States, Italy and Spain and spanned both the acute and convalescent phases of COVID-19. The prospective study material was composed of cDNA or gDNA derived from T cells, B-cell-depleted T cells, or PBMCs. The dataset comprised deeply sampled blood TCRbeta repertoires from subjects exposed to, actively infected with, or recovered from COVID-19. The repertoires were made available in a free public database intended to serve as a resource for research on the immune response to SARS-CoV-2. The samples were drawn from two sources: the first 160 participants of the ongoing ImmuneRACE study, and 950 to 1,500 subjects contributed by 6 global collaborators. A de-identified subject ID, COVID-19 status, age in years and sex were almost always included in the sample metadata. HLA class I and class II types, where available, came from metadata supplied by the sample provider rather than from assay-based typing. General study outcomes and caveats: How much clinical and demographic metadata was included differed by source and by participant, and the metadata was provided uncurated.

Each collaborating institution followed its own protocols to collect whole blood in K2EDTA tubes. For TCRbeta analysis, collaborators shipped samples in one of three forms: frozen whole blood, isolated PBMCs, or DNA extracted from either of those sample types. In the case of this clone: Its cognate antigen has yet to be identified. Base quality data are lacking; no much larger clone is found one base away.

TCRbeta CDR3 regions were amplified from genomic DNA by means of the immunoSEQ Assay, a bias-controlled multiplex PCR. The paper's processing steps were these. The number of nucleated cells in each sample was estimated from the amplification of reference gene primers within the assay. To quantify the absolute abundance of each unique TCRbeta CDR3 rearrangement, sequence reads were collapsed and filtered. For each sample, productive Simpson clonality was calculated by taking the square root of Simpson's diversity index across productive rearrangements. TCRdb retrieved this table from immuneACCESS and kept in-frame rearrangements only. Not all clones are present; in checked studies, unresolved V genes account for under half, and no reason is known for the remainder. V and J calls and clone size follow that table, whereas D and trimming were derived from the DNA. The sample data list about 160,000 clones, and roughly 85% of these were observed just once. About 3.3% of the sample goes to the ten largest clones.

The CDR3, cysteine through phenylalanine, is 14 amino acids long. Only the CDR3 DNA is retained, 42 bases long and in frame from the first base. The germline V gene yields SGHTA for CDR1 and FQGNSA for CDR2. V loses 7 bases, J loses 9 bases, and the germline ends lie 16 bases apart. The chain employs TRBV7-2 and TRBJ1-6, and possibly TRBD1, on 6 matching bases. Sequencing was done on a sample of peripheral blood. This receptor was obtained from a human donor with acute or convalescent COVID-19. The donor label of this sample is uncertain. DNA sequence: TGTGCCAGCACCGTGGGCGGGGGGCGTTCACCCCTCCACTTT. Its coded protein is CASTVGGGRSPLHF.